The rows below give T cell receptor beta chains drawn from one sample of a study of control samples from healthy donors and cancer patients. Measured with immunoSEQ multiplex PCR; TCRdb has only the in-frame clones, and not every one. The table records about 89,000 clones, approximately 89% of them present only once. The sample consisted of blood. The receptors shown here come from a man aged 25-45 years in good health. Each CDR3 is given with its conserved first and last residue. The D gene is left open where the match is weak. Size is stated for part of the rows, as once, few or many counts, or as a class when the clone is expanded.

TRBV7-9	.	TRBJ2-5	.	CASGPSPGLQETQYF	TGTGCCAGCGGTCCCTCACCGGGGCTCCAAGAGACCCAGTACTTC
TRBV30	.	TRBJ1-3	.	CAWSYLLGVDTIYF	TGTGCCTGGAGTTACCTCCTGGGAGTAGACACCATATATTTT
TRBV10-3	few	TRBJ1-5	TRBD1	CAISTGGPSNQPQHF	TGTGCCATCAGTACAGGGGGCCCGAGCAATCAGCCCCAGCATTTT
TRBV4-1	.	TRBJ1-5	.	CASSQETVTGFSNQPQHF	TGCGCCAGCAGCCAAGAAACCGTGACCGGATTTAGCAATCAGCCCCAGCATTTT
TRBV25-1	.	TRBJ2-5	.	CASSVGRTGETQYF	TGTGCCAGCAGTGTCGGGAGGACAGGAGAGACCCAGTACTTC
TRBV2	.	TRBJ1-4	.	CASLREAGYNEKLFF	TGTGCCAGCCTTAGAGAGGCCGGATATAATGAAAAACTGTTTTTT
TRBV4-1	once	TRBJ2-1	.	CASSQAPGATYNEQFF	TGCGCCAGCAGCCAAGCGCCGGGGGCCACCTACAATGAGCAGTTCTTC
TRBV10-3	few	TRBJ1-5	.	CAISESNQPQHF	TGTGCCATCAGTGAGTCGAATCAGCCCCAGCATTTT
TRBV6-5	.	TRBJ1-2	.	CASRRGQKYGYTF	TGTGCCAGTCGCCGGGGCCAGAAGTATGGCTACACCTTC
TRBV5-5	.	TRBJ2-3	TRBD2	CASSLRGGGGPADTQYF	TGTGCCAGCAGCCTGAGAGGAGGCGGGGGGCCAGCAGATACGCAGTATTTT
TRBV6-5	.	TRBJ1-1	.	CAVQTAENTEAFF	TGTGCCGTTCAGACTGCTGAGAACACTGAAGCTTTCTTT
TRBV5-1	.	TRBJ1-4	TRBD1	CASSSSGTANEKLFF	TGCGCCAGCAGCTCATCCGGGACAGCTAATGAAAAACTGTTTTTT
TRBV3-1/TRBV3-2	.	TRBJ2-2	TRBD1	CASSQVVPGGSAGELFF	TGTGCCAGCAGCCAAGTCGTCCCAGGGGGAAGCGCCGGGGAGCTGTTTTTT
TRBV27	.	TRBJ1-3	.	CASSPISGNTIYF	TGTGCCAGCAGTCCCATTTCTGGAAACACCATATATTTT
TRBV5-6	.	TRBJ2-1	.	CASSLGPGSLNEQFF	TGTGCCAGCAGCTTGGGGCCAGGTTCACTCAATGAGCAGTTCTTC
TRBV30	.	TRBJ1-1	.	CAWTSYSDTEAFF	TGTGCCTGGACCTCCTACTCCGACACTGAAGCTTTCTTT
TRBV19	.	TRBJ1-5	.	CASSLAAYSNQPQHF	TGTGCCAGTAGTCTGGCGGCTTATAGCAATCAGCCCCAGCATTTT
TRBV19	.	TRBJ2-3	.	CASSIGGGTTDTQYF	TGTGCCAGTAGTATAGGAGGGGGGACCACAGATACGCAGTATTTT
TRBV7-9	.	TRBJ2-1	.	CASSSRTLLYNEQFF	TGTGCCAGCAGCTCACGGACCCTACTTTACAATGAGCAGTTCTTC
TRBV24-1	.	TRBJ1-2	.	CATSDSLGGASYGYTF	TGTGCCACCAGTGATTCATTGGGGGGGGCGTCCTATGGCTACACCTTC
TRBV9	.	TRBJ1-1	.	CASSVAVSGTEAFF	TGTGCCAGCAGCGTAGCGGTCAGCGGCACTGAAGCTTTCTTT
TRBV10-3	.	TRBJ2-5	TRBD1	CAISDPQGYQETQYF	TGTGCCATCAGTGACCCACAGGGGTACCAAGAGACCCAGTACTTC
TRBV5-4	.	TRBJ2-6	.	CASSEIAGANVLTF	TGTGCCAGCAGCGAGATAGCTGGGGCCAACGTCCTGACTTTC
TRBV30	once	TRBJ1-2	TRBD1	CAWRDGTGEHYGYTF	TGTGCCTGGAGGGACGGGACAGGGGAACACTATGGCTACACCTTC
TRBV29-1	.	TRBJ1-1	.	CSVQSPSFVGAFF	TGCAGCGTTCAGTCTCCCTCGTTCGTTGGAGCTTTCTTT
TRBV4-1	.	TRBJ1-2	.	CASSQDDRDVGSWGYTF	TGCGCCAGCAGCCAAGACGATAGGGATGTGGGTAGCTGGGGCTACACCTTC
TRBV7-9	once	TRBJ2-5	TRBD2	CASSFSGGQKETQYF	TGTGCCAGCAGCTTTAGCGGGGGGCAAAAAGAGACCCAGTACTTC